The T cell receptor (beta chain) under discussion was sequenced for a study of blood T cell repertoires in COVID-19. Across the study: Spain, Italy and the United States supplied samples that represented acute and convalescent COVID-19.

Authors' data handling: Amplified reference gene primers provided the basis for estimating nucleated cell counts. The table came from immunoSEQ multiplex PCR; TCRdb's copy has only in-frame clones and leaves some out. Clone size and the V and J calls come from that table; the DNA yielded D and trimming. The sample has hundreds of thousands of clones; roughly 89% are singletons. CDR3 length: 15 amino acids. CDR1 and CDR2 from the germline V gene are LGHDT and YNNKEL (reference sequence). V lost 4 bases and J lost 3; bases outside the gene matches: 5. The receptor comes from a man younger than 35 with COVID-19, enrolled during active disease. The sample taken for sequencing was peripheral blood. The chain links TRBV3-1 (or the pseudogene TRBV3-2) to TRBJ2-7, with 11 bases that match TRBD2. CDR3 sequence reads: CASSLSGRAVYEQYF. As DNA, the CDR3 is TGTGCCAGCAGCCTTAGCGGGAGGGCCGTCTACGAGCAGTACTTC.